This record concerns one T cell receptor beta chain sequence. Germline assignment: CDR1 MNHEY and CDR2 SVGAGI. The CDR3 runs to 15 residues. The V and J ends lost 2 bases and 1 base respectively, with 11 bases between them. The library protocol tagged individual cDNA molecules with unique molecular identifiers. TCRdb processed the 5' RACE reads anew with MiXCR; each CDR3 protein has one entry. The sample yields around 78,000 distinct CDR3 sequences, around a tenth seen once. The data belong to a study of early T cells in non-severe SARS-CoV-2 infection. Study-wide background: RNA in bulk from unsorted whole blood was sequenced, and chains were unpaired.

The chain carries TRBV6-5 and TRBJ1-1; D is ambiguous. This clonotype originated in an adult who was a healthcare worker with PCR-confirmed SARS-CoV-2 infection or an uninfected control (not recorded which). Sequencing was performed on whole blood, taken at baseline. CDR3: CASSYAGSPNTEAFF. The CDR3 bases are TGTGCCAGCAGTTACGCAGGCTCCCCGAACACTGAAGCTTTCTTT.